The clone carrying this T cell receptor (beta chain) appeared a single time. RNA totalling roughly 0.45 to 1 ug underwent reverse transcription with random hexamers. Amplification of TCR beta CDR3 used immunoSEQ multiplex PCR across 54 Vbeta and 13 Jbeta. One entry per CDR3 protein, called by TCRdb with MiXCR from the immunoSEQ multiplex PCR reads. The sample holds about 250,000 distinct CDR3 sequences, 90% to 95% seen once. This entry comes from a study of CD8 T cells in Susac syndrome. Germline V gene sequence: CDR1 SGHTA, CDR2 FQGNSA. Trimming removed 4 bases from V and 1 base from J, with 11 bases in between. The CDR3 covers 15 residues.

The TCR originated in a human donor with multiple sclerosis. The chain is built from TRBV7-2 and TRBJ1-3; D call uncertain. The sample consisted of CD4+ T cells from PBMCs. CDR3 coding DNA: TGTGCCAGCAGCTCATCGGGCTTATCTGGAAACACCATATATTTT. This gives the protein CASSSSGLSGNTIYF. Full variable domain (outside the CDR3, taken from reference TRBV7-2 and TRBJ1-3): GAGVSQSPSNKVTEKGKDVELRCDPISGHTALYWYRQSLGQGLEFLIYFQGNSAPDKSGLPSDRFSAERTGGSVSTLTIQRTQQEDSAVYLCASSSSGLSGNTIYFGEGSWLTVV.